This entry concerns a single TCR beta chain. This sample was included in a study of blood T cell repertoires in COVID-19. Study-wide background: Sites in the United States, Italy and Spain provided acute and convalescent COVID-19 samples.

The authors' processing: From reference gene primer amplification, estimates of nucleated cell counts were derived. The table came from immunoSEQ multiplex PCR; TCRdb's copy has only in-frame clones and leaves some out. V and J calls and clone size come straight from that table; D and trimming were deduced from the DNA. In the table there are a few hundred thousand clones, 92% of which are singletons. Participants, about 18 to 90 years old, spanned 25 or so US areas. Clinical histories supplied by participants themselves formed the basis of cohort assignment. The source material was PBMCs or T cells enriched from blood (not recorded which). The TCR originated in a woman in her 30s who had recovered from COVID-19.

The CDR3: CSGAGRFTREQFF. The DNA of the CDR3 is TGCAGCGGCGCGGGACGGTTTACGAGAGAGCAGTTCTTC. V usage is TRBV29-1 and J usage is TRBJ2-1, with D perhaps TRBD2 (6 bases). The CDR3 loop spans 13 amino acids. V gave up 7 bases and J gave up 10 bases, with 20 bases separating them. Germline lookup yields CDR1 SQVTM and CDR2 ANQGSEA.